This TCR beta chain was profiled in a study of cytomegalovirus exposure and HLA in healthy donors. CDR3 length equals 13 residues. Trimming removed 5 bases at V and 2 bases at J, with 10 bases between. Germline V lookup: CDR1 SGHVS, CDR2 FQNEAQ. PCR involved 60 Vbeta and 13 Jbeta primers. Measured with immunoSEQ multiplex PCR; TCRdb has only the in-frame clones, and not every one. The repertoire holds about 190,000 clones, with around four fifths as singletons. The genes are TRBV7-8 and TRBJ2-7; maybe TRBD1 (5 bases). This receptor was identified in a woman in her forties or fifties in good health and CMV-seropositive. Sequencing was performed on PBMCs. The CDR3 nucleotides read TGTGCCAGCAGCCCCAGGGCTACCTACGAGCAGTACTTC. Translating gives CASSPRATYEQYF.